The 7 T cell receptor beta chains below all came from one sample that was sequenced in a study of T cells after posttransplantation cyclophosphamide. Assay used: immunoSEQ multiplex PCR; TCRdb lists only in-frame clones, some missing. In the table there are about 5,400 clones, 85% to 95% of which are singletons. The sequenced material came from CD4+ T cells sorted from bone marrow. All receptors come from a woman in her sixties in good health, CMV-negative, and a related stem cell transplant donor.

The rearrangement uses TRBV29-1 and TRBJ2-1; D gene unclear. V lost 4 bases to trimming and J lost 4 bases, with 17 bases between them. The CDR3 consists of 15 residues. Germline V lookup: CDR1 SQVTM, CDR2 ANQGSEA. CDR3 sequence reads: CSVAVGSPLYNEQFF. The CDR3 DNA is TGCAGCGTTGCGGTCGGGTCGCCCCTGTACAATGAGCAGTTCTTC.

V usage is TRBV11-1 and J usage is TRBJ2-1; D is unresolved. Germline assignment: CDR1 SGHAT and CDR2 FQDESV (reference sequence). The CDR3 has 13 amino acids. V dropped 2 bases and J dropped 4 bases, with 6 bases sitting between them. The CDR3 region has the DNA TGTGCCAGCAGCTTAACAAGTTACAATGAGCAGTTCTTC. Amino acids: CASSLTSYNEQFF.

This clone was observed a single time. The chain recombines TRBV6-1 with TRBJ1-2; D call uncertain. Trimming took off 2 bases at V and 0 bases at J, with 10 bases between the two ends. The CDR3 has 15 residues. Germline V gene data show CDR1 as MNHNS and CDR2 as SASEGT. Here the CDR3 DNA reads TGTGCCAGCAGTGAACGGTTCCTTACTAACTATGGCTACACCTTC. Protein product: CASSERFLTNYGYTF.

The CDR3 DNA is TGTGCCTGGAGTGTAACTGGGGCATACGAGCAGTACTTC. It yields the protein CAWSVTGAYEQYF. This sequence joins TRBV30 and TRBJ2-7; a weak D match, TRBD1 (5 bases). In germline, CDR1 is GTSNPN, CDR2 SVGIG (reference sequence). The CDR3 loop spans 13 amino acids. V was cut by 0 bases and J by 4 bases, with 10 bases left in between.

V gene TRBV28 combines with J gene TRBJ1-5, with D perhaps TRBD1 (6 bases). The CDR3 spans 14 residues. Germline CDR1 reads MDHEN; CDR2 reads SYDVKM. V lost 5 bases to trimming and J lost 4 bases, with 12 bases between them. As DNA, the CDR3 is TGTGCCAGCAGTCTACAGGGTTTGAATCAGCCCCAGCATTTT. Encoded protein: CASSLQGLNQPQHF.

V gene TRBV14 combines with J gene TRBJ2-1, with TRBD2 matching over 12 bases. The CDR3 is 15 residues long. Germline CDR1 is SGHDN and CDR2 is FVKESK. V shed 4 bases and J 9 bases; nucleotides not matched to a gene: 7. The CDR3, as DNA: TGTGCCAGCAGCCCGAGACTAGCGGGAGTAGGTGAGCAGTTCTTC. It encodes CASSPRLAGVGEQFF.

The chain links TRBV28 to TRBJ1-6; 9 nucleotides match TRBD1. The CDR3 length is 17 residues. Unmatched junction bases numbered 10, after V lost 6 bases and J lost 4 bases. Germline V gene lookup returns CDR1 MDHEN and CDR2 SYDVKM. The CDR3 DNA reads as TGTGCCAGCAGGCCCACAGGGGGCTCCAATTATAATTCACCCCTCCACTTT. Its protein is CASRPTGGSNYNSPLHF.